This TCR beta chain emerged from a study of blood T cell repertoires in COVID-19. As for the study in general: Researchers got acute and convalescent COVID-19 samples from the United States, Italy and Spain.

This CDR3 spans 12 amino acids. With 6 bases removed from V and 4 bases from J, the gap between germline ends came to 9 bases. Germline CDR1 and CDR2: SGHAT and FQNNGV. The assay was immunoSEQ multiplex PCR, and TCRdb's table has in-frame clones only and misses some. The repertoire includes about 150,000 clones, about 89% of them detected once, and less than 0.6% sits in the top ten. The sequencing input was peripheral blood. The TCR originated in a man between 45 and 60 years old with acute or convalescent COVID-19. The J gene is TRBJ1-2, the V gene TRBV11-2, with D possibly TRBD1 on 5 matching bases. The CDR3 nucleotides read TGTGCCAGCAGGGACAATTCCTATGGCTACACCTTC. Amino acid sequence: CASRDNSYGYTF.